The T cell receptor (beta chain) under discussion was sequenced for a study of CD8+CD57+ T cells in acquired aplastic anemia. The wider study: The study obtained an average of about 3.1 ug of DNA from sorted CD4+ and CD8+ cells. Study results and limitations: Statistical testing detected no significant gap in CD8+ Simpson's diversity between patients and controls.

This clonotype was recorded at least ten times. Its matching antigen is unknown. Before being chosen for sequencing, patients had shown CD8+CD57+ cell expansion by flow cytometry. The TCR beta profiling, which covered VDJ combination and CDR3 sequence, was carried out using genomic DNA as the template. TCRdb processed the reads anew with MiXCR; each CDR3 protein has one entry. In the table there are 150,000 to 200,000 distinct CDR3 sequences, less than 50% of which are singletons. CDR3 length: 13 residues. Trimming shortened V by 5 bases and J by 0 bases, and 5 bases separated the two germline ends. The germline V gene has CDR1 SGHTA and CDR2 FQGNSA.

The source is a human donor with aplastic anemia. The chain couples TRBV7-2 to TRBJ1-5; D gene uncertain. Sequencing was performed on sorted CD4+, CD8+, or CD8+CD57+ T cells (not recorded which) from PBMCs. The CDR3 sequence: CASSPNSNQPQHF. The CDR3 DNA sequence: TGTGCCAGCAGCCCCAATAGCAATCAGCCCCAGCATTTT. Drawing the rest from reference TRBV7-2 and TRBJ1-5, the complete variable domain is GAGVSQSPSNKVTEKGKDVELRCDPISGHTALYWYRQSLGQGLEFLIYFQGNSAPDKSGLPSDRFSAERTGGSVSTLTIQRTQQEDSAVYLCASSPNSNQPQHFGDGTRLSIL.